The 8 T cell receptor beta chains below come from one sample, sequenced in a study of T cell changes during pregnancy in multiple sclerosis. TCRdb's table, derived via immunoSEQ multiplex PCR, lists solely in-frame clones and lacks some. Here the sample spans roughly 47,000 clones, 75% to 90% being singletons. This specimen was CD8+ T cells from peripheral blood mononuclear cells, taken in the second trimester of pregnancy. Every receptor here comes from a female donor with multiple sclerosis, enrolled in a pregnancy study.

The rearrangement joins TRBV14 to TRBJ1-2; 7 bases match TRBD1. With V trimmed by 0 bases and J by 2 bases, 3 bases remained unmatched. Germline loops: CDR1 SGHDN, CDR2 FVKESK. The CDR3 loop spans 15 amino acids. CDR3 residues: CASSQDPQGNYGYTF. For the CDR3, the DNA is TGTGCCAGCAGCCAAGATCCACAGGGGAACTATGGCTACACCTTC.

The genes are TRBV9 and TRBJ1-1, with D possibly TRBD1 on 5 matching bases. Germline V gene data show CDR1 as SGDLS and CDR2 as YYNGEE. V shed 0 bases and J shed 2 bases, with 17 bases lying between them. This CDR3 has 17 residues. CDR3 in amino acids: CASSVALGWGRNTEAFF. CDR3 bases: TGTGCCAGCAGCGTAGCCCTCGGTTGGGGCCGCAACACTGAAGCTTTCTTT.

The V and J genes are TRBV6-1 and TRBJ1-1, with 7 bases lining up with TRBD1. Trimming at V came to 4 bases and at J to 4 bases, leaving 12 bases not matched to a gene. CDR1 MNHNS and CDR2 SASEGT come from the germline V gene. The CDR3 spans 16 residues. The CDR3: CASSAIRQGPSTEAFF. Here the CDR3 DNA reads TGTGCCAGCAGTGCCATCAGACAGGGTCCCTCCACTGAAGCTTTCTTT.

This sequence joins TRBV10-3 and TRBJ1-1; a possible D gene is TRBD1 (5 bases). The V end lost 6 bases, the J end lost 2 bases, and 13 bases lay between the germline ends. The germline V gene has CDR1 ENHRY and CDR2 SYGVKD. The CDR3 contains 14 residues. The CDR3 sequence is CAISRPGGNTEAFF. The CDR3 DNA is TGTGCCATCAGCCGACCCGGGGGAAACACTGAAGCTTTCTTT.

The V gene is TRBV2, the J gene TRBJ1-1; 9 bases match TRBD1. V shed 6 bases, J shed 4 bases, and the junction held 6 bases outside the gene matches. Germline CDR1 and CDR2: SNHLY and FYNNEI. The CDR3 length is 14 residues. The CDR3 sequence: CASSTGQGITEAFF. The DNA of the CDR3 is TGTGCCAGCAGCACGGGACAGGGAATCACTGAAGCTTTCTTT.

The chain carries TRBV14 and TRBJ2-3, with no clear D. The CDR3 consists of 14 residues. V lost 4 bases, J lost 11 bases, and 19 bases lay in between. CDR1 is SGHDN and CDR2 is FVKESK in the germline V gene. CDR3 protein: CASSRESPPIKQYF. In DNA form, the CDR3 reads TGTGCCAGCAGCCGCGAGAGTCCCCCGATAAAGCAGTATTTT.

The rearrangement joins TRBV12-5 to TRBJ2-2; TRBD1 matches at 9 bases. The CDR3 is 15 amino acids. Germline trimming cut 5 bases from V and 4 bases from J; bases unmatched to any gene: 5. The V gene's germline CDR1 is LGHNT and CDR2 FRNRAP. The DNA for the CDR3 is TGTGCTAGTGGTCCCGGACAGGGGATCACCGGGGAGCTGTTTTTT. Encoded protein: CASGPGQGITGELFF.

The chain is built from TRBV2 and TRBJ2-7; D gene unclear. Germline V gene sequence: CDR1 SNHLY, CDR2 FYNNEI. The CDR3 sequence is 12 residues long. The V end was cut by 7 bases, the J end by 0 bases, with 7 bases between. The CDR3 reads CASTATSYEQYF. CDR3 DNA sequence: TGTGCCAGCACCGCTACCTCCTACGAGCAGTACTTC.